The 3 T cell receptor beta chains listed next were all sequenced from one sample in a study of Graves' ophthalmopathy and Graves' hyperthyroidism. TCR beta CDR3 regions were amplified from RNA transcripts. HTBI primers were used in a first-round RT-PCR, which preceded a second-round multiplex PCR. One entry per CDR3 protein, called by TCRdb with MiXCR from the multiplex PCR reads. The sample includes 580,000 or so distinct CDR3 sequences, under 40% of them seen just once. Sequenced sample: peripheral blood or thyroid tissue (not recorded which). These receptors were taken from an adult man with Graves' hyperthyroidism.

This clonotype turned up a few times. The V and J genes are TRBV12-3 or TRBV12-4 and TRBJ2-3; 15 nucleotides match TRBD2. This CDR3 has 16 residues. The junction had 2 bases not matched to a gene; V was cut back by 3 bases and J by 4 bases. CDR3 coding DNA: TGTGCCAGCAGTTTCGGACTAGCGGGGGGGCCAGATACGCAGTATTTT. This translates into CASSFGLAGGPDTQYF.

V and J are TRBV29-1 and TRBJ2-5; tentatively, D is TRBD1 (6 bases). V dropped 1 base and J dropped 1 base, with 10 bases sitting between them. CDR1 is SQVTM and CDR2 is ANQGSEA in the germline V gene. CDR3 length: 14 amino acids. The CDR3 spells CSVEVRGSQETQYF. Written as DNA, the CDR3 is TGCAGCGTTGAAGTTAGGGGGTCCCAAGAGACCCAGTACTTC. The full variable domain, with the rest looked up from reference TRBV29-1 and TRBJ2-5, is SAVISQKPSRDICQRGTSLTIQCQVDSQVTMMFWYRQQPGQSLTLIATANQGSEATYESGFVIDKFPISRPNLTFSTLTVSNMSPEDSSIYLCSVEVRGSQETQYFGPGTRLLVL.

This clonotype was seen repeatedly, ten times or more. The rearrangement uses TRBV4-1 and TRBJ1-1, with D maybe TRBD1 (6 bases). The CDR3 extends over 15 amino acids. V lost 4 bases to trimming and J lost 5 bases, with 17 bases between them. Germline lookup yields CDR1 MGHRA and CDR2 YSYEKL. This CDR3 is CASSLRSGEKTEAFF. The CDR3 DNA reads TGCGCCAGCAGCCTAAGGTCAGGGGAGAAGACTGAAGCTTTCTTT.